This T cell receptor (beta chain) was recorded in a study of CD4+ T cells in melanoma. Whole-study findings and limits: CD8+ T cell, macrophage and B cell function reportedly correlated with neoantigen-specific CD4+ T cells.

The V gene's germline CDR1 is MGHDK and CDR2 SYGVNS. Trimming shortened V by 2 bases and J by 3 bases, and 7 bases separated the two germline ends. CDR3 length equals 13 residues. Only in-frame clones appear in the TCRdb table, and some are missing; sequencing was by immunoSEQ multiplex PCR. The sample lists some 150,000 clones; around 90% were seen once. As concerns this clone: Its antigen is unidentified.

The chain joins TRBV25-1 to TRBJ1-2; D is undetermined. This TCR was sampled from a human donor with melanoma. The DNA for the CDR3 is TGTGCCAGCAGTGAACAGGAGTACTATGGCTACACCTTC. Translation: CASSEQEYYGYTF.